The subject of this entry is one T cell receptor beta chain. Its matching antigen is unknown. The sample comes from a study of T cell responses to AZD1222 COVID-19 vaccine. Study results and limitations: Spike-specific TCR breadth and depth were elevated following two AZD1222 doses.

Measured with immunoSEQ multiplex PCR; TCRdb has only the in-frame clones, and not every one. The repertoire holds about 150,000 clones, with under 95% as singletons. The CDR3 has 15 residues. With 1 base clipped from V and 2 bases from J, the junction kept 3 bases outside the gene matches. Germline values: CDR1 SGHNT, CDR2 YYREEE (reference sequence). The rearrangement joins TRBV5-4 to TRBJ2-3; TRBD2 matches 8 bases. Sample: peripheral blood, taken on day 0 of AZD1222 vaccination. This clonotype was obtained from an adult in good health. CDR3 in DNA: TGTGCCAGCAGCTTGTCAGCGGGGGACACAGATACGCAGTATTTT. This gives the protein CASSLSAGDTDTQYF.